Listed here are 13 T cell receptor beta chains from one sample, sequenced in a study of blood T cell repertoires in COVID-19. The data were produced by immunoSEQ multiplex PCR, yet TCRdb's version contains in-frame clones alone and is incomplete. The repertoire holds tens of thousands of clones, with over 70% as singletons. The material sequenced was peripheral blood. All receptors come from a woman between 70 and 85 years old with acute or convalescent COVID-19.

The chain uses TRBV19 and TRBJ1-1; a weak D match, TRBD1 (5 bases). Trimming took 9 bases from V and 7 from J, leaving 21 bases between them. This CDR3 has 14 residues. Germline values: CDR1 LNHDA, CDR2 SQIVND (reference sequence). The chain's CDR3 is CASTEGWGNGEAFF. CDR3 in DNA: TGTGCCAGCACGGAGGGCTGGGGGAACGGTGAAGCTTTCTTT.

This clone has just a few counts. The rearrangement uses TRBV19 and TRBJ1-5; D possibly corresponds to TRBD1 (6 bases). Germline CDR1 reads LNHDA; CDR2 reads SQIVND (reference sequence). This CDR3 is 15 amino acids long. The V end lost 5 bases, the J end lost 1 base, and 12 bases lay between the germline ends. CDR3 coding DNA: TGTGCCAGTAGTGTGGACAGAAAGAGCAATCAGCCCCAGCATTTT. Protein sequence: CASSVDRKSNQPQHF.

The rearrangement joins TRBV5-1 to TRBJ2-3, with D tentatively TRBD1 (6 bases). V shed 4 bases and J shed 0 bases, with 12 bases lying between them. Germline V gives CDR1 SGHRS, CDR2 YFSETQ. The CDR3 covers 15 residues. CDR3 amino acids: CASSPRGRSTDTQYF. The CDR3, as DNA: TGCGCCAGCAGCCCCAGGGGAAGGAGCACAGATACGCAGTATTTT.

The V call is TRBV11-2, the J call TRBJ2-1; the D gene is possibly TRBD2 (6 bases). Germline CDR1 is SGHAT and CDR2 is FQNNGV. The CDR3 totals 16 residues. V lost 5 bases to trimming and J lost 7 bases, with 21 bases between them. The CDR3 DNA follows: TGTGCCAGCAGCCCGCTTCCGGGACTTAGGGGTAATGAGCAGTTCTTC. Protein sequence: CASSPLPGLRGNEQFF.

V usage is TRBV19 and J usage is TRBJ1-2; D unclear. The CDR3 covers 13 residues. In germline, CDR1 is LNHDA, CDR2 SQIVND (reference sequence). Deletions cut 8 bases from V and 4 bases from J, with 14 bases between. CDR3 DNA: TGTGCCAGTTCTCTTAACGGACTCTATGGCTACACCTTC. As protein: CASSLNGLYGYTF. Full variable domain (remainder filled in from reference TRBV19 and TRBJ1-2): DGGITQSPKYLFRKEGQNVTLSCEQNLNHDAMYWYRQDPGQGLRLIYYSQIVNDFQKGDIAEGYSVSREKKESFPLTVTSAQKNPTAFYLCASSLNGLYGYTFGSGTRLTVV.

A remark on this clone: The same CDR3 arises from other DNA sequences in this sample as well. This chain links TRBV5-6 with TRBJ1-2; no definite D call. Trimming pared 4 bases from V and 3 bases from J, leaving 13 bases between. The CDR3 is 14 residues long. Germline V gene lookup returns CDR1 SGHDT and CDR2 YYEEEE. The CDR3 DNA is TGTGCCAGCAGCCCAACCGGAGGTGACTATGGCTACACCTTC. Its translation is CASSPTGGDYGYTF.

V and J are TRBV29-1 and TRBJ1-1; the D is unclear. Trimming stripped 1 base from V and 2 bases from J, with 14 bases between. CDR1 SQVTM and CDR2 ANQGSEA come from the germline V gene. This CDR3 is built from 15 residues. CDR3 sequence (DNA): TGCAGCGTTGAAGTAACCGGAGGGATAAACACTGAAGCTTTCTTT. Its translation: CSVEVTGGINTEAFF.

This sequence joins TRBV28 and TRBJ2-1; no reliable D call. CDR1 is MDHEN and CDR2 is SYDVKM in the germline V gene. This CDR3 region has 15 residues. V lost 3 bases to trimming and J lost 0 bases, with 9 bases between them. As DNA, the CDR3 is TGTGCCAGCAGTTTGAAGCCTAGCTCCTACAATGAGCAGTTCTTC. Translation: CASSLKPSSYNEQFF. The variable domain in full, completed from reference TRBV28 and TRBJ2-1, reads DVKVTQSSRYLVKRTGEKVFLECVQDMDHENMFWYRQDPGLGLRLIYFSYDVKMKEKGDIPEGYSVSREKKERFSLILESASTNQTSMYLCASSLKPSSYNEQFFGPGTRLTVL.

V gene TRBV6-5 combines with J gene TRBJ1-2; TRBD1 matches 9 bases. V shed 4 bases, J shed 8 bases, and the junction held 5 bases outside the gene matches. CDR1 and CDR2 (germline): MNHEY, SVGAGI. The CDR3 has 13 amino acids. CDR3 nucleotides: TGTGCCAGCAGTTCTTGGACAGGGGCAGGCTACACCTTC. It yields the protein CASSSWTGAGYTF.

The V call is TRBV19, the J call TRBJ1-1, with D tentatively TRBD1 (5 bases). Germline assignment: CDR1 LNHDA and CDR2 SQIVND (reference sequence). V was pared by 7 bases and J by 4 bases, with 16 bases between. The CDR3 runs to 14 residues. The CDR3 region has the DNA TGTGCCAGTACCCTGGAGGCCGGGGGCACTGAAGCTTTCTTT. Its protein is CASTLEAGGTEAFF.

This clone showed up just once. The chain couples TRBV3-1 (or the pseudogene TRBV3-2) to TRBJ2-5, with 7 bases fitting TRBD2. Germline-derived CDR1 and CDR2 are LGHDT and YNNKEL (reference sequence). J was trimmed by 6 bases and V by 1 base; bases with no gene match: 5. This CDR3 has 14 amino acids. CDR3 protein: CASSQGEGRQTQYF. For the CDR3, the DNA is TGTGCCAGCAGCCAAGGGGAGGGTCGCCAGACCCAGTACTTC.

This chain uses TRBV9 with TRBJ2-7, with TRBD2 matching over 12 bases. Germline CDR1 SGDLS, CDR2 YYNGEE. The junction had 4 bases not matched to a gene; V was cut back by 4 bases and J by 2 bases. The CDR3 covers 15 residues. The CDR3 protein is CASSPRLAGAYEQYF. CDR3 coding DNA: TGTGCCAGCAGCCCCCGACTAGCGGGAGCCTACGAGCAGTACTTC.

The chain uses TRBV10-3 and TRBJ1-6, with 7 bases fitting TRBD1. V lost 5 bases to trimming and J lost 5 bases; unmatched junction nucleotides: 6. The CDR3 consists of 15 residues. Germline CDR1 and CDR2: ENHRY and SYGVKD. This chain's CDR3 is CAISRQGSNNSPLHF. The CDR3 nucleotides are TGTGCCATCAGTCGACAGGGCTCGAATAATTCACCCCTCCACTTT.